Following are 19 T cell receptor beta chains from one sample sequenced in a study of T cell repertoires in cytomegalovirus infection. TCRdb re-analysed the reads in MiXCR, keeping a single row per CDR3 protein. Here the sample spans around 71,000 distinct CDR3 sequences, roughly 40% being singletons. No antigen has been assigned to these receptors. Specimen: CD8+ T cells from cultured PBMCs, collected from culture after CMV antigen stimulation. These receptors all stem from a human donor in good health (CMV status not recorded). Some clones in this sample may be carry-over from other donors' samples.

This clonotype has only a few counts. The rearrangement links TRBV7-6 to TRBJ1-5; TRBD1 agrees at 7 bases. CDR3 length equals 16 residues. Germline CDR1 SGHVS, CDR2 FNYEAQ. Trimming at V came to 3 bases and at J to 0 bases, leaving 5 bases not matched to a gene. The CDR3, as DNA: TGTGCCAGCAGCTTGGAACAGGGGAATAGCAATCAGCCCCAGCATTTT. Amino acids: CASSLEQGNSNQPQHF.

There are a few counts of this clonotype. V gene TRBV7-9 combines with J gene TRBJ1-6; TRBD1 agrees at 11 bases. Germline V gene data show CDR1 as SEHNR and CDR2 as FQNEAQ (reference sequence). The junction had 9 bases not matched to a gene; V was cut back by 5 bases and J by 12 bases. This CDR3 spans 15 amino acids. The CDR3 sequence is CASSRGQGAFIPLHF. The CDR3 nucleotides are TGTGCCAGCAGCCGAGGACAGGGGGCTTTTATACCCCTCCACTTT. The full variable domain, rest sourced from reference TRBV7-9 and TRBJ1-6, is DTGVSQNPRHKITKRGQNVTFRCDPISEHNRLYWYRQTLGQGPEFLTYFQNEAQLEKSRLLSDRFSAERPKGSFSTLEIQRTEQGDSAMYLCASSRGQGAFIPLHFGNGTRLTVT.

This clonotype was observed at least ten times. The rearrangement joins TRBV7-2 to TRBJ2-7, with 7 bases that match TRBD2. The CDR3 sequence is 15 residues long. Trimming cost V 1 base and J 0 bases; bases outside gene matches: 3. CDR1 is SGHTA, CDR2 FQGNSA, per germline. The CDR3 spells CASSLGGGGSYEQYF. CDR3 DNA sequence: TGTGCCAGCAGCTTAGGCGGGGGAGGCTCCTACGAGCAGTACTTC.

The chain recombines TRBV6-6 with TRBJ2-4; 8 bases match TRBD2. Germline values: CDR1 MNHNY, CDR2 SVGAGI (reference sequence). V dropped 5 bases and J dropped 0; count of bases not matched to a gene: 6. This CDR3 has 16 residues. CDR3 in DNA: TGTGCCAGCAGTACCTCGGGGGGGAAAGCCAAAAACATTCAGTACTTC. Translation: CASSTSGGKAKNIQYF.

This clonotype was recorded once. The chain carries TRBV7-3 and TRBJ1-1; a possible D gene is TRBD1 (6 bases). The CDR3 covers 17 residues. Trimming removed 1 base from V and 0 bases from J, with 15 bases in between. The V gene's germline CDR1 is SGHTA and CDR2 FQGTGA. In DNA form, the CDR3 reads TGTGCCAGCAGCTTAAATACAGGGCCCTTCTTGAACACTGAAGCTTTCTTT. It specifies CASSLNTGPFLNTEAFF. The entire variable domain, with the rest obtained from reference TRBV7-3 and TRBJ1-1, is as follows: GAGVSQTPSNKVTEKGKYVELRCDPISGHTALYWYRQSLGQGPEFLIYFQGTGAADDSGLPNDRFFAVRPEGSVSTLKIQRTERGDSAVYLCASSLNTGPFLNTEAFFGQGTRLTVV.

This clonotype occurred a few times. The V gene is TRBV28, the J gene TRBJ2-5; D uncertain. The V gene's germline CDR1 is MDHEN and CDR2 SYDVKM. V was pared by 4 bases and J by 1 base, with 13 bases between. The CDR3 extends over 15 amino acids. CDR3 coding DNA: TGTGCCAGCAGTTCCCCCGACGGGCCCCAAGAGACCCAGTACTTC. Its protein product is CASSSPDGPQETQYF.

In this sample, this clonotype turned up a few times. This chain uses TRBV2 with TRBJ1-1; no definite D call. The CDR3 totals 13 residues. Germline V lookup: CDR1 SNHLY, CDR2 FYNNEI. The V gene lost 4 bases and the J gene lost 0 bases, with 6 bases spanning the gap. The CDR3 protein is CASSVGLNTEAFF. The CDR3 DNA is TGTGCCAGCAGTGTTGGTTTGAACACTGAAGCTTTCTTT.

This clonotype has just one count. The V call is TRBV19, the J call TRBJ2-7; D call uncertain. Germline CDR1 is LNHDA and CDR2 is SQIVND (reference sequence). This CDR3 has 15 amino acids. Trimming shortened V by 1 base and J by 3 bases, and 13 bases separated the two germline ends. This chain's CDR3 is CASSIAPDGNYEQYF. In DNA form, the CDR3 reads TGTGCCAGTAGTATAGCCCCGGACGGAAACTACGAGCAGTACTTC.

The rearrangement links TRBV7-2 to TRBJ1-4; weak D call: TRBD1 (5 bases). V dropped 5 bases and J dropped 0 bases, with 10 bases sitting between them. CDR3 length equals 15 residues. In germline, CDR1 is SGHTA, CDR2 FQGNSA. CDR3 sequence reads: CASSPGGSTNEKLFF. CDR3 nucleotide sequence: TGTGCCAGCAGCCCGGGGGGGTCAACTAATGAAAAACTGTTTTTT. Based on the CDR3 plus reference TRBV7-2 and TRBJ1-4, the full variable domain is GAGVSQSPSNKVTEKGKDVELRCDPISGHTALYWYRQSLGQGLEFLIYFQGNSAPDKSGLPSDRFSAERTGGSVSTLTIQRTQQEDSAVYLCASSPGGSTNEKLFFGSGTQLSVL.

The sample holds a few counts of this clonotype. The V gene is TRBV7-2, the J gene TRBJ1-1; TRBD1 agrees at 9 bases. V lost 6 bases, J lost 3 bases, and 8 bases stayed unmatched. CDR3 length: 15 amino acids. Germline-derived CDR1 and CDR2 are SGHTA and FQGNSA. The CDR3 loop reads CASSPNRGPYTEAFF. The CDR3, as DNA: TGTGCCAGCAGTCCAAACAGGGGGCCCTACACTGAAGCTTTCTTT.

Worth noting for this clonotype: Mismatch with germline at one junction end may stem from a read error. J is TRBJ2-1 and V is TRBV7-6; no clear D gene. This CDR3 contains 12 residues. Germline V gene data show CDR1 as SGHVS and CDR2 as FNYEAQ. CDR3 nucleotide sequence: TGTGCCAGCAGCGCATCCTATAATGAGCAGTTCTTC. It translates to CASSASYNEQFF.

The rearrangement uses TRBV6-6 and TRBJ1-5; D not resolved. CDR1 is MNHNY and CDR2 is SVGAGI in the germline V gene (reference sequence). This CDR3 spans 14 amino acids. Trimming pared 11 bases from V and 7 bases from J, leaving 21 bases between. The CDR3 reads CAGRAADWRQPQHF. CDR3 in DNA: TGTGCCGGAAGGGCCGCCGATTGGAGGCAGCCCCAGCATTTT.

This clonotype was detected a few times. The rearrangement joins TRBV20-1 to TRBJ2-5; 11 positions match TRBD1. The germline gives CDR1 DFQATT, CDR2 SNEGSKA (reference sequence). The CDR3 covers 21 residues. V lost 2 bases and J lost 3; bases outside the gene matches: 23. Here the CDR3 DNA reads TGCAGTGCTAGACCAAACACCCCGGACAGGGGGCTTCCCCATTGGAAAGAGACCCAGTACTTC. This sequence encodes CSARPNTPDRGLPHWKETQYF.

Only a few counts were recorded for this clonotype. V usage is TRBV7-2 and J usage is TRBJ1-5; TRBD1 aligns across 7 bases. The CDR3 consists of 15 residues. The trim removed 5 bases at V and 6 bases at J, leaving 10 bases unmatched. Germline CDR1 reads SGHTA; CDR2 reads FQGNSA. CDR3 sequence reads: CASSLTVGGSQPQHF. CDR3 DNA sequence: TGTGCCAGCAGCCTCACGGTAGGGGGCTCTCAGCCCCAGCATTTT.

Concerning this clonotype: At one boundary the junction diverges from the germline segment, which might be a read error. The chain employs TRBV29-1 and TRBJ2-1; D gene uncertain. This CDR3 is built from 16 residues. Germline loops: CDR1 SQVTM, CDR2 ANQGSEA. The CDR3 DNA sequence: TGCAGCGTCGAAGATCCGGGCCGGAGCTCCTACAATGAGCAGTTCTTC. Translated, it gives CSVEDPGRSSYNEQFF.

The chain links TRBV27 to TRBJ1-4; 7 bases fit TRBD1. CDR3 length: 14 residues. In germline, CDR1 is MNHEY, CDR2 SMNVEV (reference sequence). Germline trimming cut 4 bases from V and 2 bases from J; bases unmatched to any gene: 1. CDR3 sequence reads: CASSWGQTNEKLFF. CDR3 nucleotide sequence: TGTGCCAGCAGTTGGGGACAGACTAATGAAAAACTGTTTTTT.

This clonotype was counted once. The gene calls are TRBV4-1 and TRBJ2-2, with D hard to call. The CDR3 has 13 residues. Between the trimmed V and J ends, which lost 4 bases and 7 bases, there was a span of 10 bases. Germline-derived CDR1 and CDR2 are MGHRA and YSYEKL. CDR3 in amino acids: CASSPVGYGELFF. The CDR3 DNA follows: TGCGCCAGCAGCCCCGTGGGATACGGGGAGCTGTTTTTT.

The chain has TRBV7-2 and TRBJ2-5, with D possibly matching TRBD2 (5 bases). Trimming took 4 bases from V and 3 from J, leaving 24 bases between them. The CDR3 has 18 amino acids. Germline-derived CDR1 and CDR2 are SGHTA and FQGNSA. The CDR3 region is CASSSPGVRGGEKETQYF. The DNA for the CDR3 is TGTGCCAGCAGCTCCCCCGGGGTTAGAGGTGGGGAAAAAGAGACCCAGTACTTC.

The chain recombines TRBV12-3 or TRBV12-4 with TRBJ1-1; D remains ambiguous. V was pared by 0 bases and J by 0 bases, with 11 bases between. The CDR3 runs 16 residues. This chain's CDR3 is CASSLAPELLNTEAFF. CDR3 DNA sequence: TGTGCCAGCAGTTTAGCGCCGGAACTATTGAACACTGAAGCTTTCTTT.